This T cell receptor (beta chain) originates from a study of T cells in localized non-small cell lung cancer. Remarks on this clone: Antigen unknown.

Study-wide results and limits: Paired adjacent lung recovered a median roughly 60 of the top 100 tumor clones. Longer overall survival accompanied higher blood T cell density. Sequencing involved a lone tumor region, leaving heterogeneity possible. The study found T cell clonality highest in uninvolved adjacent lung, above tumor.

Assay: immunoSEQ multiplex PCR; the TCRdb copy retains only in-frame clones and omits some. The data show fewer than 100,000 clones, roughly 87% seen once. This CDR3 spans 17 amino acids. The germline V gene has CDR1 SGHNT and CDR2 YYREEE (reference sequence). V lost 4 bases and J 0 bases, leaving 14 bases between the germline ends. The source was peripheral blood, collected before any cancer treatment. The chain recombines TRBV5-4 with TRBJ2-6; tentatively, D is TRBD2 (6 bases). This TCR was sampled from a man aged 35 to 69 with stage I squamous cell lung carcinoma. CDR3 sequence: CASSTRGGASGANVLTF. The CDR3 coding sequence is TGTGCCAGCAGCACGAGGGGAGGAGCCTCTGGGGCCAACGTCCTGACTTTC.